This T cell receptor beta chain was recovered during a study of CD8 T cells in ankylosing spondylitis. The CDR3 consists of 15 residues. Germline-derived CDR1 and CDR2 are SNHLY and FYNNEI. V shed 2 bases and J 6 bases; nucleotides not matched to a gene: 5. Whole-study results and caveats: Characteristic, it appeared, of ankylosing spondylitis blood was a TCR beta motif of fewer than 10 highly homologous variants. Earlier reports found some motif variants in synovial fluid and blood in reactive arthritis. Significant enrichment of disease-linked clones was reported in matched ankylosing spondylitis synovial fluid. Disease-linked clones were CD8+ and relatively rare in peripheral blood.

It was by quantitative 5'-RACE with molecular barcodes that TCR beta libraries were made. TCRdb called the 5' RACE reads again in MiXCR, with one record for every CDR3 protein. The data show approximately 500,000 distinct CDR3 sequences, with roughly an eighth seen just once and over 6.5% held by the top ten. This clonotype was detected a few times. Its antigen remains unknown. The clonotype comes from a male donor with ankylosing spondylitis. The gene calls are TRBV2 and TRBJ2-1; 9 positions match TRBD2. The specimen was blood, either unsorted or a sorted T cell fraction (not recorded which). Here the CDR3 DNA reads TGTGCCAGCAGTGAACGGCTAGCGGGGCCCAATGAGCAGTTCTTC. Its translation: CASSERLAGPNEQFF.